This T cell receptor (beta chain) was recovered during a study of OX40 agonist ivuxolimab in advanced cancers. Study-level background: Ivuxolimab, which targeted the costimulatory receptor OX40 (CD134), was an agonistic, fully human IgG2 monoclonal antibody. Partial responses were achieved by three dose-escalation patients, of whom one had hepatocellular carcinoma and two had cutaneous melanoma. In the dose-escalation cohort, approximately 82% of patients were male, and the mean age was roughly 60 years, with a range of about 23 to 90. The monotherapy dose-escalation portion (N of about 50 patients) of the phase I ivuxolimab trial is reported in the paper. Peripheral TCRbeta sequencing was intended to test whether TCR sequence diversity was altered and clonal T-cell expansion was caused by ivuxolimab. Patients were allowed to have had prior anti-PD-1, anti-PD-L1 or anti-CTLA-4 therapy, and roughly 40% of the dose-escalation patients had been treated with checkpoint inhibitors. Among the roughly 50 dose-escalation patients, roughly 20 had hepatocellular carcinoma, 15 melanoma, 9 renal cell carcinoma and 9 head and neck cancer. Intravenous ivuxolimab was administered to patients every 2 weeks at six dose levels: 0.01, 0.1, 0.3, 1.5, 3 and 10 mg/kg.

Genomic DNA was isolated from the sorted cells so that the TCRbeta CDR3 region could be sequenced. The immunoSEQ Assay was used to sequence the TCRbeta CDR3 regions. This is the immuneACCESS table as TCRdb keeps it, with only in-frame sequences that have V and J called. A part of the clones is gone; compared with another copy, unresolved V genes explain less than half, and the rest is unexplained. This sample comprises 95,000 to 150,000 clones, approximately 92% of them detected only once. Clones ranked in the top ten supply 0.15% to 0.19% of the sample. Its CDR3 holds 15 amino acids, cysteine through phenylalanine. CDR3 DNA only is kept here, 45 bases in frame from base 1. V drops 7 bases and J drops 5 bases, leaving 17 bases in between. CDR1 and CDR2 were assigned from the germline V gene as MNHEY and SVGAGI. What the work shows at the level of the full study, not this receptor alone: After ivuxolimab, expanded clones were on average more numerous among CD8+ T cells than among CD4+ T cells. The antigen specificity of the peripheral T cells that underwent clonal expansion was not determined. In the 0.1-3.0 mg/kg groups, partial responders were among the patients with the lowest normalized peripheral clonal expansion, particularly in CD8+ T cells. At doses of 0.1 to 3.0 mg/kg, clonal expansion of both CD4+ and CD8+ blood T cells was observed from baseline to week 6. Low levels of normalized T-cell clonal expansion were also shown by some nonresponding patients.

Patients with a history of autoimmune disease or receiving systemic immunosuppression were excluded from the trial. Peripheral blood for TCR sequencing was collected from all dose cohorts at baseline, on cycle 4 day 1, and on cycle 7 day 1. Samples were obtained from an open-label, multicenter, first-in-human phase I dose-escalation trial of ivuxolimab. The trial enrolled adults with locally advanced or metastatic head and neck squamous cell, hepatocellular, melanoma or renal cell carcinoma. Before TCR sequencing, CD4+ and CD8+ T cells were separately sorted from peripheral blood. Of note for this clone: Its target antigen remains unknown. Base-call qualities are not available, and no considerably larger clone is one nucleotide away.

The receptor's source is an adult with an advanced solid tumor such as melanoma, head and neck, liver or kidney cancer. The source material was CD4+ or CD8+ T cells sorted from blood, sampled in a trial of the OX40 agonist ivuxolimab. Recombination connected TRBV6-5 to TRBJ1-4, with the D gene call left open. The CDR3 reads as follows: CASTLDGGSNEKLFF. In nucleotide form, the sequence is TGTGCCAGCACCTTAGACGGTGGGAGCAATGAAAAACTGTTTTTT.